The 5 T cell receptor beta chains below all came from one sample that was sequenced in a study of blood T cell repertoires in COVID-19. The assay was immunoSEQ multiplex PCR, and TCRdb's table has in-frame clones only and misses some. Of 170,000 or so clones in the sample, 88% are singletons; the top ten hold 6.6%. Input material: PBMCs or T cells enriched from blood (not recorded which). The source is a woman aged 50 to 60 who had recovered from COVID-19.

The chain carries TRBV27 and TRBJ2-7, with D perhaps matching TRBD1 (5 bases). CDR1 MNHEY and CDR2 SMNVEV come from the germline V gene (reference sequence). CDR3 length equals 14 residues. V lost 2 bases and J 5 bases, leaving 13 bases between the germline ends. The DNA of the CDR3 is TGTGCCAGCAGTTTAGTCAGGGAAGAGGACGAGCAGTACTTC. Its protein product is CASSLVREEDEQYF.

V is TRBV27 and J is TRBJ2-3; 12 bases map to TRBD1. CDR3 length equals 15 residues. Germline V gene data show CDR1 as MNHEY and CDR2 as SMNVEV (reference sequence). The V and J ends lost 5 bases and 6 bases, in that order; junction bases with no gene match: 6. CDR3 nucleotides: TGTGCCAGCAGTCCCGGGACAGGGGGCCGCGATACGCAGTATTTT. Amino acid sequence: CASSPGTGGRDTQYF.

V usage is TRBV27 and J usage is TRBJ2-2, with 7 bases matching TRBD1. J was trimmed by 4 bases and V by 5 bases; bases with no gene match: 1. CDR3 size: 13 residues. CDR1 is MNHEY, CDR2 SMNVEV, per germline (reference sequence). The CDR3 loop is CASSDRVTGELFF. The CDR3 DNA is TGTGCCAGCAGTGACAGGGTCACCGGGGAGCTGTTTTTT.

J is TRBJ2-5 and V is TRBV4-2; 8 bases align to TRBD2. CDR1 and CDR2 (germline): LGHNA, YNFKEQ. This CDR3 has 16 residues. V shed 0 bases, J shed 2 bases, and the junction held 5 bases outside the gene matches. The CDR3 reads CASSQDPGGRQETQYF. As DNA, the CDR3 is TGTGCCAGCAGCCAAGACCCGGGGGGGAGGCAAGAGACCCAGTACTTC.

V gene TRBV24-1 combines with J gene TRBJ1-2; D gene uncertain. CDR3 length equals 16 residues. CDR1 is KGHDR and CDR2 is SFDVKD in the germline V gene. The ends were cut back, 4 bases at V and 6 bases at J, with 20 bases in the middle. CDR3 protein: CATSDSAAVSWDGYTF. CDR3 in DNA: TGTGCCACCAGTGACTCAGCGGCAGTTTCATGGGATGGCTACACCTTC.